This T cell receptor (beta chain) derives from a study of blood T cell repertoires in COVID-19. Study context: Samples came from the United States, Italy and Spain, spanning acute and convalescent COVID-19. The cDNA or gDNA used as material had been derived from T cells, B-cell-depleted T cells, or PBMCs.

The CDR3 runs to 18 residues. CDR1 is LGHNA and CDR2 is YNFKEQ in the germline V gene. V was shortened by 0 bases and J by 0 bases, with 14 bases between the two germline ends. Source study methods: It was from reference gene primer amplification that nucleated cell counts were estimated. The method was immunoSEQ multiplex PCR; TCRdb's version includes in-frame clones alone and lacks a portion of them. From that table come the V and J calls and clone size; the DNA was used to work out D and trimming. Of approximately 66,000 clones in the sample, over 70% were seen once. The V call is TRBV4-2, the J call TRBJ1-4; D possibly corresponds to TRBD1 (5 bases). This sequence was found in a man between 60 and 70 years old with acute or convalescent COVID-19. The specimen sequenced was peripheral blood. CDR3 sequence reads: CASSQDGQGATTNEKLFF. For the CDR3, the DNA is TGTGCCAGCAGCCAAGATGGGCAGGGCGCTACAACTAATGAAAAACTGTTTTTT.